The 10 T cell receptor beta chains in this list originate from one sample, sequenced in a study of T cell changes during pregnancy in multiple sclerosis. Sequenced by immunoSEQ multiplex PCR; TCRdb stores in-frame clones only, minus some. Of tens of thousands of clones listed, about 90% were seen once; the top ten hold 0.67%. This specimen consisted of CD4+ T cells from peripheral blood mononuclear cells, obtained in the third trimester of pregnancy. These receptors originate from a female donor in good health, enrolled as a control in a pregnancy study.

The rearrangement uses TRBV5-1 and TRBJ2-7, with TRBD2 as a possible D gene (5 bases). Looked up from germline, CDR1 is SGHRS and CDR2 is YFSETQ. Deletions cut 4 bases from V and 0 bases from J, with 26 bases between. The CDR3 spans 19 residues. Here the CDR3 reads CASSGGLLAEALSSYEQYF. CDR3 in DNA: TGCGCCAGCAGCGGCGGACTTTTAGCTGAGGCCCTGAGCTCCTACGAGCAGTACTTC. The full variable domain, its missing parts supplied by reference TRBV5-1 and TRBJ2-7, is KAGVTQTPRYLIKTRGQQVTLSCSPISGHRSVSWYQQTPGQGLQFLFEYFSETQRNKGNFPGRFSGRQFSNSRSEMNVSTLELGDSALYLCASSGGLLAEALSSYEQYFGPGTRLTVT.

The rearrangement links TRBV7-9 to TRBJ1-3; D unclear. The CDR3 has 15 amino acids. V was pared by 2 bases and J by 0 bases, with 8 bases between. CDR1 and CDR2 from the germline V gene are SEHNR and FQNEAQ (reference sequence). CDR3 loop: CASSLMASSGNTIYF. CDR3 bases: TGTGCCAGCAGCTTAATGGCCAGCTCTGGAAACACCATATATTTT.

This chain connects TRBV2 to TRBJ2-2; 7 bases are a match to TRBD1. This CDR3 has 15 amino acids. The germline gives CDR1 SNHLY, CDR2 FYNNEI. With V trimmed by 3 bases and J by 1 base, 2 bases remained unmatched. The CDR3 is CASSERTGNTGELFF. The DNA for the CDR3 is TGTGCCAGCAGTGAGAGGACAGGGAACACCGGGGAGCTGTTTTTT.

V and J are TRBV18 and TRBJ1-5; D ambiguous. This CDR3 comprises 14 residues. Trimming shortened V by 1 base and J by 7 bases, and 11 bases separated the two germline ends. In germline, CDR1 is KGHSH, CDR2 LQKENI. The CDR3 DNA sequence: TGTGCCAGCTCACCACTCCTATCGGGGCAGCCCCAGCATTTT. The encoded protein is CASSPLLSGQPQHF.

V and J are TRBV11-1 and TRBJ2-7; tentative D call: TRBD2 (6 bases). CDR1 is SGHAT, CDR2 FQDESV, per germline (reference sequence). CDR3 length: 18 amino acids. Between the trimmed V and J ends, which lost 3 bases and 3 bases, there was a span of 24 bases. CDR3 loop: CASSFDSVIFGGLYEQYF. CDR3 bases: TGTGCCAGCAGCTTCGATTCTGTAATCTTCGGGGGACTCTACGAGCAGTACTTC. The whole variable domain, remainder taken from reference TRBV11-1 and TRBJ2-7, is EAEVAQSPRYKITEKSQAVAFWCDPISGHATLYWYRQILGQGPELLVQFQDESVVDDSQLPKDRFSAERLKGVDSTLKIQPAELGDSAMYLCASSFDSVIFGGLYEQYFGPGTRLTVT.

This chain joins TRBV12-5 and TRBJ2-1; 7 nucleotides match TRBD1. Germline CDR1 LGHNT, CDR2 FRNRAP. CDR3 size: 15 residues. Trimming took 1 base from V and 4 from J; bases not matched to a gene: 4. The CDR3 loop reads CASGLAQGEYNEQFF. The CDR3 DNA sequence: TGTGCTAGTGGTTTGGCTCAGGGGGAATACAATGAGCAGTTCTTC.

The chain is built from TRBV18 and TRBJ2-5, with a possible D match to TRBD1 (6 bases). The CDR3 sequence is 15 residues long. The V end lost 2 bases, the J end lost 2 bases, and 12 bases lay between the germline ends. The germline V gene has CDR1 KGHSH and CDR2 LQKENI. The CDR3 loop reads CASSPRAGEQETQYF. The CDR3 nucleotides are TGTGCCAGCTCACCAAGGGCAGGGGAACAAGAGACCCAGTACTTC.

The chain recombines TRBV11-2 with TRBJ2-5; 10 bases fit TRBD1. CDR1 is SGHAT and CDR2 is FQNNGV in the germline V gene. CDR3 length equals 15 residues. V lost 4 bases and J lost 5; bases outside the gene matches: 7. The CDR3 bases are TGTGCCAGCAGCTCGACAGGGGGCCAAGTGGAGACCCAGTACTTC. Protein sequence: CASSSTGGQVETQYF.

The chain carries TRBV5-1 and TRBJ1-6; 9 bases map to TRBD1. Germline V CDR1 and CDR2: SGHRS, YFSETQ. V shed 0 bases, J shed 7 bases, and the junction held 5 bases outside the gene matches. This CDR3 has 16 amino acids. The CDR3 spells CASSLAGDRENSPLHF. The CDR3 DNA reads TGCGCCAGCAGCTTGGCAGGGGACAGGGAGAATTCACCCCTCCACTTT.

The chain carries TRBV5-1 and TRBJ1-1; 7 bases are a match to TRBD1. Trimming at V came to 4 bases and at J to 0 bases, leaving 6 bases not matched to a gene. Germline CDR1 is SGHRS and CDR2 is YFSETQ. This CDR3 has 15 residues. CDR3 DNA sequence: TGCGCCAGCAGCCGGGACAGTACTATGAACACTGAAGCTTTCTTT. Amino acids: CASSRDSTMNTEAFF.